Listed here are 23 T cell receptor beta chains from one sample, sequenced in a study of blood T cell repertoires in COVID-19. Generated by immunoSEQ multiplex PCR, the TCRdb table keeps only in-frame clones and is missing some. The sample holds roughly 120,000 clones; more than 60% are singletons and the top ten take about 6.8%. The sequenced material came from peripheral blood. Source of these receptors: a man aged 70-80 years with acute or convalescent COVID-19.

The chain joins TRBV6-6 to TRBJ2-5; no clear D. V lost 6 bases to trimming and J lost 4 bases, with 12 bases between them. The CDR3 sequence is 13 residues long. Germline CDR1 reads MNHNY; CDR2 reads SVGAGI (reference sequence). The CDR3 spells CASSYVSGETQYF. The DNA of the CDR3 is TGTGCCAGCAGCTATGTATCTGGAGAGACCCAGTACTTC.

The V and J genes are TRBV5-1 and TRBJ2-1; 9 bases are a match to TRBD1. The J segment lost 4 bases and the V segment lost 4 bases, leaving 3 bases of the junction unmatched. The length of the CDR3 is 14 residues. The V gene's germline CDR1 is SGHRS and CDR2 YFSETQ. DNA of the CDR3: TGCGCCAGCAGCCCGGGACAGGGATACAATGAGCAGTTCTTC. Encoded protein: CASSPGQGYNEQFF.

The chain employs TRBV5-4 and TRBJ2-2; no clear D. Trimming removed 5 bases at V and 6 bases at J, with 8 bases between. This CDR3 has 12 amino acids. The germline gives CDR1 SGHNT, CDR2 YYREEE (reference sequence). The CDR3 region has the DNA TGTGCCAGCAGTTTATCCCCCGGGGAGCTGTTTTTT. Translating it yields CASSLSPGELFF.

The chain combines TRBV30 with TRBJ1-2, with D unclear. Germline CDR1 reads GTSNPN; CDR2 reads SVGIG (reference sequence). The V end lost 4 bases, the J end lost 2 bases, and 8 bases lay between the germline ends. CDR3 size: 12 residues. For the CDR3, the DNA is TGTGCCTGGAATCTGGGCAACTATGGCTACACCTTC. Protein: CAWNLGNYGYTF.

The rearrangement links TRBV28 to TRBJ1-5; D is unclear. Trimming left V 3 bases short and J 5 bases short, with 8 bases between. The CDR3 extends over 13 amino acids. Germline CDR1 reads MDHEN; CDR2 reads SYDVKM. DNA of the CDR3: TGTGCCAGCAGTTTTTCAGGCTATCAGCCCCAGCATTTT. It yields the protein CASSFSGYQPQHF.

The chain uses TRBV12-2 and TRBJ2-1; TRBD1, the D gene given by the table, was not confirmed from the DNA. TRBV12-2 is a known pseudogene. The CDR3 contains 16 residues. CDR3 sequence (DNA): TGTGCAAGTCGCTTTGACTACGGGCAGGGGTACAATGAGCAGTTCTTC. It translates to CASRFDYGQGYNEQFF.

In its sample, this clone was seen a few times. The J gene is TRBJ2-7, the V gene TRBV9, with a possible D match to TRBD1 (6 bases). The V and J ends lost 0 bases and 7 bases respectively, with 8 bases between them. Germline V gene data show CDR1 as SGDLS and CDR2 as YYNGEE. The CDR3 loop spans 12 amino acids. This chain's CDR3 is CASSVGTGEQYF. As DNA, the CDR3 is TGTGCCAGCAGCGTAGGTACAGGGGAGCAGTACTTC. The complete variable domain, with remaining parts taken from reference TRBV9 and TRBJ2-7, reads DSGVTQTPKHLITATGQRVTLRCSPRSGDLSVYWYQQSLDQGLQFLIQYYNGEERAKGNILERFSAQQFPDLHSELNLSSLELGDSALYFCASSVGTGEQYFGPGTRLTVT.

The V gene is TRBV6-5, the J gene TRBJ2-1, with D uncertain. The CDR3 is 15 amino acids. Germline V gene lookup returns CDR1 MNHEY and CDR2 SVGAGI. V was pared by 4 bases and J by 0 bases, with 10 bases between. For the CDR3, the DNA is TGTGCCAGCAGTTGGGCGCCGAGCTCCTACAATGAGCAGTTCTTC. It is translated as CASSWAPSSYNEQFF.

This clone was counted only a few times. The chain combines TRBV19 with TRBJ2-5; possible D gene TRBD2, 5 bases. Germline CDR1 and CDR2: LNHDA and SQIVND (reference sequence). Trimming shortened V by 9 bases and J by 2 bases, and 13 bases separated the two germline ends. This CDR3 spans 13 amino acids. CDR3 residues: CASNRGRQETQYF. The CDR3 nucleotides read TGTGCCAGCAACCGGGGAAGACAAGAGACCCAGTACTTC.

The genes are TRBV11-2 and TRBJ1-1; tentative D call: TRBD1 (6 bases). Trimming removed 1 base at V and 11 bases at J, with 11 bases between. The CDR3 totals 12 residues. Germline-derived CDR1 and CDR2 are SGHAT and FQNNGV. This chain's CDR3 is CASSLVGQGAFF. The CDR3 region has the DNA TGTGCCAGCAGCTTAGTGGGCCAGGGGGCTTTCTTT.

V and J are TRBV3-1 (or the pseudogene TRBV3-2) and TRBJ2-7, with TRBD2 matching 9 bases. V gave up 3 bases and J gave up 3 bases; unmatched junction bases: 3. Germline V lookup: CDR1 LGHDT, CDR2 YNNKEL (reference sequence). This CDR3 region has 14 residues. Here the CDR3 DNA reads TGTGCCAGCAGCCATAGCGGGGGAGGCTACGAGCAGTACTTC. Its translation is CASSHSGGGYEQYF.

The V gene is TRBV11-3, the J gene TRBJ2-1; 10 bases fit TRBD1. CDR3 length equals 16 residues. The germline CDR1 and CDR2 sequences are SGHNT and YENEEA. J was trimmed by 5 bases and V by 0 bases; bases with no gene match: 4. CDR3 sequence (DNA): TGTGCCAGCAGCTTAGAAGGGACAGGGGTAAACAATGAGCAGTTCTTC. It translates to CASSLEGTGVNNEQFF.

The chain carries TRBV7-2 and TRBJ2-3, with TRBD2 matching over 8 bases. V dropped 7 bases and J dropped 1; count of bases not matched to a gene: 10. This CDR3 is built from 16 residues. CDR1 is SGHTA, CDR2 FQGNSA, per germline. CDR3 region: CASTSGGGSGTDTQYF. CDR3 coding DNA: TGTGCCAGCACTTCCGGGGGGGGGAGCGGCACAGATACGCAGTATTTT.

The rearrangement links TRBV5-1 to TRBJ2-7, with 10 positions matching TRBD1. This CDR3 comprises 15 residues. V lost 4 bases and J lost 4; bases outside the gene matches: 8. Germline assignment: CDR1 SGHRS and CDR2 YFSETQ. The chain's CDR3 is CASSRDRGDGYEQYF. In nucleotides, the CDR3 is TGCGCCAGCAGCAGGGACAGGGGTGATGGTTACGAGCAGTACTTC.

The J gene is TRBJ2-1, the V gene TRBV6-5, with 12 nucleotides matching TRBD2. This CDR3 region has 14 residues. Per the germline V gene, CDR1 is MNHEY and CDR2 is SVGAGI. The V and J ends lost 5 bases and 8 bases, in that order; junction bases with no gene match: 4. This CDR3 is CASSLAGGPDEQFF. The CDR3 nucleotides are TGTGCCAGCAGTCTAGCGGGAGGGCCGGATGAGCAGTTCTTC.

The gene calls are TRBV3-1 (or the pseudogene TRBV3-2) and TRBJ2-3, with D maybe TRBD2 (5 bases). Between the trimmed V and J ends, which lost 4 bases and 0 bases, there was a span of 8 bases. The CDR3 contains 14 residues. The germline gives CDR1 LGHDT, CDR2 YNNKEL (reference sequence). CDR3 bases: TGTGCCAGCAGCCCGAGCGGTAGCACAGATACGCAGTATTTT. It encodes CASSPSGSTDTQYF.

The chain combines TRBV7-9 with TRBJ2-7; 11 bases line up with TRBD2. Germline CDR1 is SEHNR and CDR2 is FQNEAQ (reference sequence). V shed 0 bases, J shed 3 bases, and the junction held 10 bases outside the gene matches. The CDR3 consists of 18 residues. The CDR3 loop is CASSLANRASGRFYEQYF. CDR3 nucleotides: TGTGCCAGCAGCTTAGCCAATAGGGCTAGCGGGAGGTTCTACGAGCAGTACTTC.

This clone was picked up one time. V is TRBV2 and J is TRBJ1-1, with D possibly matching TRBD1 (5 bases). Trimming took 9 bases from V and 4 from J, leaving 21 bases between them. The V gene's germline CDR1 is SNHLY and CDR2 FYNNEI. The CDR3 has 15 amino acids. CDR3 protein: CARDTTLTRVTEAFF. The CDR3 nucleotides read TGTGCCAGGGACACCACTTTGACTCGGGTCACTGAAGCTTTCTTT. The full variable domain, with the rest looked up from reference TRBV2 and TRBJ1-1, is EPEVTQTPSHQVTQMGQEVILRCVPISNHLYFYWYRQILGQKVEFLVSFYNNEISEKSEIFDDQFSVERPDGSNFTLKIRSTKLEDSAMYFCARDTTLTRVTEAFFGQGTRLTVV.

This clone appeared a few times. The V call is TRBV5-8, the J call TRBJ2-7; a possible D gene is TRBD1 (5 bases). The V gene lost 2 bases and the J gene lost 2 bases, with 8 bases spanning the gap. The CDR3 length is 13 residues. Looked up from germline, CDR1 is SGHTS and CDR2 is YDEGEE. The CDR3 region is CASSFSGPYEQYF. As DNA, the CDR3 is TGTGCCAGCAGCTTCTCAGGGCCCTACGAGCAGTACTTC. The entire variable domain, with the rest obtained from reference TRBV5-8 and TRBJ2-7, is as follows: EAGVTQSPTHLIKTRGQQATLRCSPISGHTSVYWYQQALGLGLQFLLWYDEGEERNRGNFPPRFSGRQFPNYSSELNVNALELEDSALYLCASSFSGPYEQYFGPGTRLTVT.

The J gene is TRBJ1-2, the V gene TRBV4-2; 8 nucleotides align to TRBD1. The CDR3 contains 17 residues. The germline gives CDR1 LGHNA, CDR2 YNFKEQ. V trimming: 1 base; J trimming: 2 bases; junction bases outside the gene matches: 9. The CDR3 nucleotides read TGTGCCAGCAGCCAAGTCGCGACAGGGGCGGTAAACTATGGCTACACCTTC. Amino acid sequence: CASSQVATGAVNYGYTF.

This clone was observed a few times. The chain has TRBV11-2 and TRBJ1-2; D is unclear. This CDR3 has 14 amino acids. Germline loops: CDR1 SGHAT, CDR2 FQNNGV. Trimming left V 4 bases short and J 7 bases short, with 16 bases between. The CDR3 nucleotides are TGTGCCAGCAGCTCGGGCCGAGGCGGGTTTGGCTACACCTTC. It is translated as CASSSGRGGFGYTF.

The table lists this clone with a few counts. V usage is TRBV5-1 and J usage is TRBJ2-7; D call uncertain. The CDR3 is 15 residues long. Germline assignment: CDR1 SGHRS and CDR2 YFSETQ. Trimming pared 6 bases from V and 0 bases from J, leaving 16 bases between. CDR3 nucleotides: TGCGCCAGCAAAACTACCGCTTCGAGCTCCTACGAGCAGTACTTC. Translated: CASKTTASSSYEQYF.

This clone was detected a few times. V is TRBV30 and J is TRBJ2-2; 12 bases are a match to TRBD2. Germline V gene sequence: CDR1 GTSNPN, CDR2 SVGIG (reference sequence). Trimming at V came to 0 bases and at J to 3 bases, leaving 11 bases not matched to a gene. This CDR3 is built from 19 residues. CDR3 in amino acids: CAWSVEYGLAGRYTGELFF. The CDR3 nucleotides are TGTGCCTGGAGTGTAGAGTACGGACTAGCGGGGCGGTACACCGGGGAGCTGTTTTTT.